This T cell receptor (beta chain) was found in a study of prognosis after radiotherapy for stage I lung cancer. For the study at large: Stage I lung tumors that were newly diagnosed and primary were found in around 13 patients, while about 5 patients had oligometastatic NSCLC after surgical resection of the primary tumor. The study delivered radiotherapy as SBRT in 3 to 5 fractions, with a biologically effective dose of at least 100 Gy. Study outcomes and limitations: Nobody established whether the expanded TCR clones were specific to the tumor. In patients who developed distant metastases, Shannon entropy measured after stereotactic body radiation therapy was lower, and baseline Shannon entropy was not associated with metastases.

Template was genomic DNA; TCR beta CDR3 amplified in two multiplex PCR rounds. First-round PCR amplification was performed with primers specific to each TRBV and TRBJ gene. Each CDR3 protein gets one entry after TCRdb re-called the multiplex PCR reads with MiXCR. The sample lists about 24,000 distinct CDR3 sequences; approximately 40% were seen once. Points on this clonotype: Its cognate antigen is unknown.

Trimming removed 6 bases at V and 1 base at J, with 2 bases between. The length of the CDR3 is 10 residues. Germline V gene data show CDR1 as DFQATT and CDR2 as SNEGSKA (reference sequence). Sequencing used PBMCs, obtained before or after stereotactic body radiation therapy (not recorded which). The J gene is TRBJ2-3, the V gene TRBV20-1, with D uncertain. This receptor was taken from a donor over 45 with non-small cell lung cancer. The CDR3 nucleotides are TGCAGTGCACGCACAGATACGCAGTATTTT. Residues: CSARTDTQYF.